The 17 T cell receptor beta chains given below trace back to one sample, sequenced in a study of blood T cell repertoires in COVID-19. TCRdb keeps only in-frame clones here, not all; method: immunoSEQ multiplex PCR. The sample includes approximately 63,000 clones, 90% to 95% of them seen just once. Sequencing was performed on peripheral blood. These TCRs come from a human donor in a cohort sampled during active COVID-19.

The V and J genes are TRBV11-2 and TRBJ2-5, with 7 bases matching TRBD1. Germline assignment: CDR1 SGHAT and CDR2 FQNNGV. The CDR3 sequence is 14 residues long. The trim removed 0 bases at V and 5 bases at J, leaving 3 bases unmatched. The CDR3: CASSLERGLETQYF. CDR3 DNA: TGTGCCAGCAGCTTAGAAAGGGGGCTCGAGACCCAGTACTTC.

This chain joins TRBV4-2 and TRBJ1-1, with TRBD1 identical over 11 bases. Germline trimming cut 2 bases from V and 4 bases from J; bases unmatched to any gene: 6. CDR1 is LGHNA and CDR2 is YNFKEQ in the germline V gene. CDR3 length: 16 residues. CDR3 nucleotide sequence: TGTGCCAGCAGCCAACCCCAGGGACAGGGGGGCACTGAAGCTTTCTTT. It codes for CASSQPQGQGGTEAFF.

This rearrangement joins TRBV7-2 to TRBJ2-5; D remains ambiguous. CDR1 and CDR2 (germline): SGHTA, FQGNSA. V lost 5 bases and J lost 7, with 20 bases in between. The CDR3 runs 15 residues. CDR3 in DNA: TGTGCCAGCAGCATCCAATTCGGAGTTTTTGGGACCCAGTACTTC. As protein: CASSIQFGVFGTQYF.

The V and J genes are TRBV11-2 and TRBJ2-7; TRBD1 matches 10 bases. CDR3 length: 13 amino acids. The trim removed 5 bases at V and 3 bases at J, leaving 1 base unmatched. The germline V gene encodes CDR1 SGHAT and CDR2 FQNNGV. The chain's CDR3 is CASSRDRGYEQYF. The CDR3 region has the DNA TGTGCCAGCAGCCGGGACAGGGGCTACGAGCAGTACTTC.

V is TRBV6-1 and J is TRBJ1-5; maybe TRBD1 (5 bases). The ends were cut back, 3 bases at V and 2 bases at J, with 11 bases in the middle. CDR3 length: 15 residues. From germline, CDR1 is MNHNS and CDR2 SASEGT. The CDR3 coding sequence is TGTGCCAGCAGTGAGGTGGGCAGGGGCAATCAGCCCCAGCATTTT. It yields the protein CASSEVGRGNQPQHF.

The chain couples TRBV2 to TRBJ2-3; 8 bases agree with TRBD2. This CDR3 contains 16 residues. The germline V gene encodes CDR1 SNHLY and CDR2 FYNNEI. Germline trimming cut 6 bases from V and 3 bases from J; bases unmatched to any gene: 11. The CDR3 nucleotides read TGTGCCAGCAGCCCCTTTTACGGGAGGGGGACAGATACGCAGTATTTT. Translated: CASSPFYGRGTDTQYF.

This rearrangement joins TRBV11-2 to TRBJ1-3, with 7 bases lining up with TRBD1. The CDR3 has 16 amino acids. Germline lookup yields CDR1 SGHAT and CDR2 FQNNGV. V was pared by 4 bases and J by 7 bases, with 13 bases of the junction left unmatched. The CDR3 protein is CASSSGGWGSPNTIYF. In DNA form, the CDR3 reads TGTGCCAGCAGCTCAGGGGGATGGGGCTCCCCTAACACCATATATTTT.

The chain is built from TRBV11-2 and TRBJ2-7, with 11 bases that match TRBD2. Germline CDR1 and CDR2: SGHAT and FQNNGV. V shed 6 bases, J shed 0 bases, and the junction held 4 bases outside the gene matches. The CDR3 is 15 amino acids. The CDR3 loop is CASRPSGGISYEQYF. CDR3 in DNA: TGTGCCAGCAGACCTAGCGGGGGGATCTCCTACGAGCAGTACTTC.

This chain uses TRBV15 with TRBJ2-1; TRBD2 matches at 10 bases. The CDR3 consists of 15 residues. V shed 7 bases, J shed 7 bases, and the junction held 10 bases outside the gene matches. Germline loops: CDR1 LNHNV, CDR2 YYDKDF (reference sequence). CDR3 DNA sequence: TGTGCCACCACGATATCAGCGGGAGGGGAGAATGAGCAGTTCTTC. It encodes CATTISAGGENEQFF.

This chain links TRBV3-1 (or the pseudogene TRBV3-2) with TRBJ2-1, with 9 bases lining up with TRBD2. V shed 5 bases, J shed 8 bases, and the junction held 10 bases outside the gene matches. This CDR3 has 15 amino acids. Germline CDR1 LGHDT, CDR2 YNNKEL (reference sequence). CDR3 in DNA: TGTGCCAGCAGCTCCCCTGCGGGAGGGCCCGATGAGCAGTTCTTC. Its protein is CASSSPAGGPDEQFF.

CDR3 DNA sequence: TGTGCCAGCAGTTTGGGGGGGATCTGGAATGAGCAGTTCTTC. This sequence encodes CASSLGGIWNEQFF. The rearrangement joins TRBV27 to TRBJ2-1, with TRBD2 identical over 7 bases. In germline, CDR1 is MNHEY, CDR2 SMNVEV (reference sequence). This CDR3 spans 14 amino acids. V trimming: 3 bases; J trimming: 7 bases; junction bases outside the gene matches: 6.

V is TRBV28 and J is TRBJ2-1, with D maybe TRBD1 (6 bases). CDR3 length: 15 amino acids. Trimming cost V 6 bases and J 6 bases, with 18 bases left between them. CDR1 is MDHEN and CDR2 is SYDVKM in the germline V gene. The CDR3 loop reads CASSPQGSGGNEQFF. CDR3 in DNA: TGTGCCAGCAGCCCTCAGGGGAGTGGAGGCAATGAGCAGTTCTTC.

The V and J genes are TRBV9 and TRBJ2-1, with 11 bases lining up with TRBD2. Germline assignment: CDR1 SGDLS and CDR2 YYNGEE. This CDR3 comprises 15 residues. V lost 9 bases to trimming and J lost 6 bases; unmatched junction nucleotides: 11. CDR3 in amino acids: CATTPSSGGANEQFF. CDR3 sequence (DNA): TGTGCCACCACCCCGAGTAGCGGGGGGGCCAATGAGCAGTTCTTC.

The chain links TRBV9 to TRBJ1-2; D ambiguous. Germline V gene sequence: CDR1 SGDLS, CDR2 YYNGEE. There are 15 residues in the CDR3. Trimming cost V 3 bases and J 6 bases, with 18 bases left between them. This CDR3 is CASSARRGGKDGYTF. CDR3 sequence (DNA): TGTGCCAGCAGCGCCCGTCGGGGAGGGAAGGATGGCTACACCTTC.

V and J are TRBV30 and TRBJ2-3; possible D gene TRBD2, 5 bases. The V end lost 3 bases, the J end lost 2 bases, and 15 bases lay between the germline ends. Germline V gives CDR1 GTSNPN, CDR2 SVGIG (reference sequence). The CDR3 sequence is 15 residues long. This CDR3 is CAWRSRPGNTDTQYF. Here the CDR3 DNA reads TGTGCCTGGAGAAGTCGCCCGGGAAACACAGATACGCAGTATTTT.

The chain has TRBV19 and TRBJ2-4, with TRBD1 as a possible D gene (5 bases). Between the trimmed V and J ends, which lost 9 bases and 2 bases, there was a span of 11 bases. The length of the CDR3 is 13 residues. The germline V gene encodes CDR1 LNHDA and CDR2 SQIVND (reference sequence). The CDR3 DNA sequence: TGTGCCAGCAGGGCACTTACCAAAAACATTCAGTACTTC. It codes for CASRALTKNIQYF.

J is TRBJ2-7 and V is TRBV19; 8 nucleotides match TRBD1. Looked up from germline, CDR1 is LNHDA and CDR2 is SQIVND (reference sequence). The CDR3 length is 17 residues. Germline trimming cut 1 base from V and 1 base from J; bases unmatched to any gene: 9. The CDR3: CASSIVPGTGYSYEQYF. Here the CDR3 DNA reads TGTGCCAGTAGTATAGTACCCGGGACAGGTTATTCCTACGAGCAGTACTTC.